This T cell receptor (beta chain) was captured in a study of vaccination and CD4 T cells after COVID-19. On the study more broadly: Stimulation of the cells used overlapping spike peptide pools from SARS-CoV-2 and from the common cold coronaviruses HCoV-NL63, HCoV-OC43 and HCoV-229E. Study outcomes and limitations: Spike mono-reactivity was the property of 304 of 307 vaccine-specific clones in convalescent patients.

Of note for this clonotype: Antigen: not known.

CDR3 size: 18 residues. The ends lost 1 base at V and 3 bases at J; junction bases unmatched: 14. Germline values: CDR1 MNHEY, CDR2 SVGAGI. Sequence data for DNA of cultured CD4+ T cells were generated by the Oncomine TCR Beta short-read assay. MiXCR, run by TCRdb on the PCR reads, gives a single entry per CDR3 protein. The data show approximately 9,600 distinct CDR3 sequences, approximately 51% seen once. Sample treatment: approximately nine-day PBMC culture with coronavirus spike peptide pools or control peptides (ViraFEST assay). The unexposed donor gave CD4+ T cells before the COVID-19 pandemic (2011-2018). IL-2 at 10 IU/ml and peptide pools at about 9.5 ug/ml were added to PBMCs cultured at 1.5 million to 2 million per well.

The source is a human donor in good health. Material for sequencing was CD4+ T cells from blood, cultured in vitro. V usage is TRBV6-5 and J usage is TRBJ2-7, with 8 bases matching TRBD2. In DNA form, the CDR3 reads TGTGCCAGCAGTTACTTAAATAGAGTAAGCGGGAGTCGCTACGAGCAGTACTTC. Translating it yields CASSYLNRVSGSRYEQYF.